These 5 T cell receptor beta chains were sequenced from one sample in a study of blood T cell repertoires in COVID-19. The data were produced by immunoSEQ multiplex PCR, yet TCRdb's version contains in-frame clones alone and is incomplete. The repertoire consists of around 270,000 clones, with about 85% occurring once and the leading ten covering about 1%. Input material: peripheral blood. Receptors originate from a human donor with COVID-19, enrolled during active disease. The donor label of this sample is uncertain.

The genes are TRBV10-3 and TRBJ2-1; no reliable D call. Germline-derived CDR1 and CDR2 are ENHRY and SYGVKD. This CDR3 is built from 11 residues. V lost 6 bases to trimming and J lost 7 bases, with 7 bases between them. CDR3 sequence (DNA): TGTGCCATCAGGGGCGAGAATGAGCAGTTCTTC. Protein product: CAIRGENEQFF.

The chain recombines TRBV5-4 with TRBJ2-7; 11 nucleotides match TRBD1. CDR3 size: 17 residues. CDR1 SGHNT and CDR2 YYREEE come from the germline V gene (reference sequence). V lost 2 bases and J lost 4; bases outside the gene matches: 11. CDR3 in amino acids: CASSLRGQGARFYEQYF. Here the CDR3 DNA reads TGTGCCAGCAGCTTACGCGGACAGGGGGCCAGGTTTTACGAGCAGTACTTC. The full variable domain, in which reference TRBV5-4 and TRBJ2-7 provide the parts outside the CDR3, is ETGVTQSPTHLIKTRGQQVTLRCSSQSGHNTVSWYQQALGQGPQFIFQYYREEENGRGNFPPRFSGLQFPNYSSELNVNALELDDSALYLCASSLRGQGARFYEQYFGPGTRLTVT.

Only one count was recorded for this clone. V is TRBV9 and J is TRBJ1-1, with 10 positions matching TRBD1. The V gene's germline CDR1 is SGDLS and CDR2 YYNGEE. Germline trimming cut 4 bases from V and 0 bases from J; bases unmatched to any gene: 6. This CDR3 comprises 16 residues. CDR3 sequence reads: CASSMGQGLVNTEAFF. Here the CDR3 DNA reads TGTGCCAGCAGCATGGGACAGGGGTTAGTGAACACTGAAGCTTTCTTT. Based on the CDR3 plus reference TRBV9 and TRBJ1-1, the full variable domain is DSGVTQTPKHLITATGQRVTLRCSPRSGDLSVYWYQQSLDQGLQFLIQYYNGEERAKGNILERFSAQQFPDLHSELNLSSLELGDSALYFCASSMGQGLVNTEAFFGQGTRLTVV.

V is TRBV21-1 and J is TRBJ1-6; TRBD1 was called by the table and not checked on the DNA. TRBV21-1 is given as a pseudogene. The CDR3 length is 12 residues. DNA for the CDR3: TGTGCCAGCTCACAGCCGGATTCACCCCTCCACTTT. Translation: CASSQPDSPLHF.

The rearrangement joins TRBV9 to TRBJ2-3; TRBD2 matches 8 bases. Germline V gives CDR1 SGDLS, CDR2 YYNGEE. The CDR3 extends over 15 amino acids. The trim removed 0 bases at V and 8 bases at J, leaving 8 bases unmatched. CDR3: CASSVGRAGVATQYF. CDR3 bases: TGTGCCAGCAGCGTAGGGCGAGCGGGAGTGGCTACGCAGTATTTT.